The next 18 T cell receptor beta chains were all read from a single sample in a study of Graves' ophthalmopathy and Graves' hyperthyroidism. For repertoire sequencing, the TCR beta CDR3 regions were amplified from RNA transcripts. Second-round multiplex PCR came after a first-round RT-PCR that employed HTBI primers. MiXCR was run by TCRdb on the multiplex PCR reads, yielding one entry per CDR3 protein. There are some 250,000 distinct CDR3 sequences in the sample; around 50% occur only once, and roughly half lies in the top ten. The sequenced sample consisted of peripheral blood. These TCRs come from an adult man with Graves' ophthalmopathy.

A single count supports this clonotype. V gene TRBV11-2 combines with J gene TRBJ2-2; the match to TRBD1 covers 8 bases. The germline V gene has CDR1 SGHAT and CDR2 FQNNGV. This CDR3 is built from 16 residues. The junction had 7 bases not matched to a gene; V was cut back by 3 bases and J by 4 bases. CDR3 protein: CASSFLGQGFTGELFF. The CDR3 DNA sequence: TGTGCCAGCAGCTTCCTTGGACAGGGATTCACCGGGGAGCTGTTTTTT.

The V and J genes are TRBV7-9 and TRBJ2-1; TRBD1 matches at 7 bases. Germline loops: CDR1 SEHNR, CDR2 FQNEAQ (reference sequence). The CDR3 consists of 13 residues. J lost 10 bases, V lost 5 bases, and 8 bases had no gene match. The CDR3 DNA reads TGTGCCAGCAGCAAAGGACAGGTGGGAGAGCAGTTCTTC. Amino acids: CASSKGQVGEQFF.

The CDR3 region has the DNA TGTGCCAGTAGTATTGGTCTTTATGGTTACGAGCAGTACTTC. This sequence encodes CASSIGLYGYEQYF. The rearrangement uses TRBV19 and TRBJ2-7; D remains ambiguous. The germline V and J ends were trimmed by 3 bases and 4 bases, with 13 bases remaining between them. Germline V lookup: CDR1 LNHDA, CDR2 SQIVND (reference sequence). This CDR3 has 14 amino acids.

The CDR3 loop reads CASSPGGGSNEKLFF. DNA for the CDR3: TGTGCCAGCAGCCCGGGGGGGGGATCTAATGAAAAACTGTTTTTT. The chain employs TRBV7-3 and TRBJ1-4; possibly TRBD1 for D (5 bases). Germline CDR1 and CDR2: SGHTA and FQGTGA. The CDR3 runs 15 residues. The germline V and J ends were trimmed by 5 bases and 3 bases, with 13 bases remaining between them.

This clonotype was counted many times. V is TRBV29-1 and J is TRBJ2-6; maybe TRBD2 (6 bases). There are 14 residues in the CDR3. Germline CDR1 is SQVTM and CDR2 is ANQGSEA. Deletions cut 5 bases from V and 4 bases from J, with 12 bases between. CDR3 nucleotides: TGCAGCGTTCCCGGAGGGTACGGGGCCAACGTCCTGACTTTC. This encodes CSVPGGYGANVLTF.

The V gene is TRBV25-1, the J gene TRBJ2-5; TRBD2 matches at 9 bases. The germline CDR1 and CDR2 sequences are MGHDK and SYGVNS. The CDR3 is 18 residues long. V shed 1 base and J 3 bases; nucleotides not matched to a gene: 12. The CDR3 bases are TGTGCCAGCAGTGAATTTAAGTCCGCGGGGGGGACGAAAGAGACCCAGTACTTC. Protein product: CASSEFKSAGGTKETQYF.

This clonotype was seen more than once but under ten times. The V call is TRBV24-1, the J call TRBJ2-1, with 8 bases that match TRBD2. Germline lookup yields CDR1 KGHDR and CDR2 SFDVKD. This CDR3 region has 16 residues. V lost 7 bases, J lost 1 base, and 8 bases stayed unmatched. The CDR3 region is CATSNPGGGSYNEQFF. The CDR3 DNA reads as TGTGCCACCAGCAACCCGGGGGGGGGTTCCTACAATGAGCAGTTCTTC.

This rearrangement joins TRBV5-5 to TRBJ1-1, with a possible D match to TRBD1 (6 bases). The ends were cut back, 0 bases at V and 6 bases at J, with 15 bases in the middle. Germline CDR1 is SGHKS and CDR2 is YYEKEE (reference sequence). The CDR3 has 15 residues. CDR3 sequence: CASSLEGGRGAEAFF. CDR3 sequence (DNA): TGTGCCAGCAGCTTGGAGGGGGGCCGAGGGGCTGAAGCTTTCTTT.

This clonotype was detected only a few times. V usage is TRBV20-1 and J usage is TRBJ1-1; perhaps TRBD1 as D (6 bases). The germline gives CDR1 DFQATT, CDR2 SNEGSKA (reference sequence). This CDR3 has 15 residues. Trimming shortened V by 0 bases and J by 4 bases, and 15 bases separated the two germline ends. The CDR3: CSARDGQGSGTEAFF. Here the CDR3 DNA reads TGCAGTGCTAGAGATGGCCAGGGGTCGGGCACTGAAGCTTTCTTT.

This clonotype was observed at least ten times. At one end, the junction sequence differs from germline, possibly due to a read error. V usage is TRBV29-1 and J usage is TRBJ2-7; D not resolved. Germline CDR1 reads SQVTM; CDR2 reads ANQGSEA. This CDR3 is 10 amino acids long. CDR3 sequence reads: CSVKDYEQYF. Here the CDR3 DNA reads TGCAGCGTTAAAGACTACGAGCAGTACTTC.

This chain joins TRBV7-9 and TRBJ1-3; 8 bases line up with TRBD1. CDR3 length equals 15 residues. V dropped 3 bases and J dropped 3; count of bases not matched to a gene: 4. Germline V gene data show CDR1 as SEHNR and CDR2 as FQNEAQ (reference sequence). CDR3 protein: CASSLGQAIGNTIYF. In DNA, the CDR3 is TGTGCCAGCAGCTTGGGACAGGCCATTGGAAACACCATATATTTT.

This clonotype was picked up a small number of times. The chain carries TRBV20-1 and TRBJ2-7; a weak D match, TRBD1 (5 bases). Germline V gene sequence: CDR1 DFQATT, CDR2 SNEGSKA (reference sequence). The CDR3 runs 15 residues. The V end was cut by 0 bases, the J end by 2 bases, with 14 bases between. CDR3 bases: TGCAGTGCTAGAGAACCCAAACAGGTACCCTACGAGCAGTACTTC. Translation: CSAREPKQVPYEQYF.

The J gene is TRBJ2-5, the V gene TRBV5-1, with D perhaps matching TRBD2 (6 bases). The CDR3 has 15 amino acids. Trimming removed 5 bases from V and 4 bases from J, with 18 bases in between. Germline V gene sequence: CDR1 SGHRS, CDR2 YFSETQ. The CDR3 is CASREGNSGRETQYF. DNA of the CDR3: TGCGCCAGCAGGGAGGGGAATTCTGGGCGAGAGACCCAGTACTTC.

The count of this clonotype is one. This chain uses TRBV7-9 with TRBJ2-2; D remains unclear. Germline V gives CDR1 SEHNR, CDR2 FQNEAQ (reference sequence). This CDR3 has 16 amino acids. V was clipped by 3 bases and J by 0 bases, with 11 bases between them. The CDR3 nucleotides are TGTGCCAGCAGCTTTAAGGGCGCAGCGAACACCGGGGAGCTGTTTTTT. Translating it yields CASSFKGAANTGELFF.

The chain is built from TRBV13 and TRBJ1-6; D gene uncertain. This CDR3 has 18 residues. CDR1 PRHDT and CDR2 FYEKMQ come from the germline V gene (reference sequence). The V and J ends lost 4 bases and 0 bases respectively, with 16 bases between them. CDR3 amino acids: CASSSSGPLYSYNSPLHF. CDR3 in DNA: TGTGCCAGCAGCTCCTCCGGACCCCTCTACTCCTATAATTCACCCCTCCACTTT.

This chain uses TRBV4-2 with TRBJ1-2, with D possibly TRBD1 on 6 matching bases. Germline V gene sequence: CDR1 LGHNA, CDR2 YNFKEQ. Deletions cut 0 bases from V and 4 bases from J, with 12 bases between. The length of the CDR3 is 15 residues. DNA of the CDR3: TGTGCCAGCAGCCAAGAGTCGGACAGCGTCTATGGCTACACCTTC. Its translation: CASSQESDSVYGYTF.

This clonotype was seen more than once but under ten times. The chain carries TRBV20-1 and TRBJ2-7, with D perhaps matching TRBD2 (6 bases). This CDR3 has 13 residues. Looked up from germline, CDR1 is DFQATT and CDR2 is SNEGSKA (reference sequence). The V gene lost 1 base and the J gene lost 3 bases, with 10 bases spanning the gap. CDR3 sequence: CSARVAEGYEQYF. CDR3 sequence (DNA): TGCAGTGCTAGAGTAGCGGAGGGCTACGAGCAGTACTTC.

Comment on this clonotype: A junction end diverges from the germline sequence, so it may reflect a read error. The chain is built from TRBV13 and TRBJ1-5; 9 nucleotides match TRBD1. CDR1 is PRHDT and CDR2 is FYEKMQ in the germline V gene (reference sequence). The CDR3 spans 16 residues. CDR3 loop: CASSIGTGPALEPQHF. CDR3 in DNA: TGCGCCAGCAGCATTGGGACAGGGCCCGCTTTAGAGCCCCAGCATTTT.